The T cell receptor beta chain described here comes from a study of shared clonotypes between healthy human individuals (dated by TCRdb to 2019 to 2021). With respect to the entire study: A few men and a couple of women, aged 18 to 49 years, made up the cohort. Per donor, leukapheresis produced somewhere between about 0.85 and 8.9 billion PBMCs. Per donor, three plates each were used for CD4 naive and CD4 memory, two for CD8 naive, and one for CD8 memory. Blood TCR repertoires of a handful of healthy adults were deeply sequenced to estimate repertoire size and the extent of clonotype sharing between individuals. Different laboratories and diverse techniques were used to prepare libraries and sequence TCR repertoires, to increase sequencing depth and limit assay-specific biases. Summary of the overall study and its limitations: Because the study included a small number of donors, the genetic and exposure-history diversity represented was limited. Larger estimated clonotype richness was generally found for naive subsets than for memory subsets. Higher generation probabilities were observed for clonotypes shared by all four sorted-subset donors than for non-shared clonotypes. Pairwise subsampling led to the expectation that sequencing depth would affect the degree of clonotype sharing among donors. Rarefaction of sorted-subset datasets indicated incomplete sequencing despite the large sequencing depth. When several donors were compared, the shared fraction of clonotypes was 5% to 6.5% for naive CD4, approximately 3.3% for naive CD8, more than 2% for memory CD4, and 0.35% to 0.4% for memory CD8. Sampling was restricted to blood, and TCR repertoires in tissues likely differ from the TCR repertoires found in blood.

Details on this clone: No cognate antigen has been identified for it. The input lacks base qualities; no much larger clone sits a single base away. The same CDR3 arises from other DNA sequences in this sample as well.

Using the deep immunoSEQ assay, multiplex PCR amplified TCR CDR3 regions from genomic DNA. Genomic DNA extracted from each cell subset was distributed evenly over all wells of several immunoSEQ 96-well plates, and each plate served as one replicate. For sorted subsets, approximately 200 ng of genomic DNA, equivalent to 30,000 or so T cell genomes, went into each replicate PCR. The purified libraries were quantified using a Qubit 3.0 fluorometer, sized with a Bioanalyzer 2100, and then quantified again using the KAPA Library Quantification kit. A separate single-read 150-cycle Illumina NextSeq 550 flow cell was used to sequence each immunoSEQ 96-well plate. As for the original processing: Because only junctional sequences without quality scores were contained in the immunoSEQ output, filtering matching that applied to full-length reads could not be performed. Sequences were annotated with PyIR, a Python wrapper for IgBLAST v1.9, using IMGT germline references to assign V/J genes and CDR3. Reads were filtered out if the reads had weak V/J assignments (E-value above 1e-6), no CDR3, stop codons, out-of-frame junctions, or ambiguous translated residues. V3J clonotypes were defined by identical inferred V gene, J gene, and CDR3 amino acid sequence. Percentage overlap between repertoires was computed as shared unique clonotypes divided by the size of the smaller repertoire. Three approaches were used to assess repertoire richness: RTK rarefaction, the Chao1 estimator, and Recon v2.1 estimates of unobserved clonotypes. Generation probabilities were computed with OLGA for all TCRbeta clonotypes obtained by the gDNA method from four donors. The table comes from immuneACCESS by way of TCRdb, which keeps in-frame sequences with V and J called. Part of the clones is missing from these tables; in studies checked, under half for an unresolved V gene and the rest for unknown reasons. The V and J calls and clone size are taken from that table; D and trimming were inferred from the DNA. This sample holds 1.5 million to 2.5 million clones; just under 95% were observed only once. The ten largest clones add up to more than 0.95% of the sample.

CD8 naive samples were CD45RO-negative cells positively selected for CCR7, giving a CD45RA+CCR7+ population that excluded TemRA cells. Healthy HIV-negative adults with no recently reported acute infections or vaccinations were included as donors. Every donor was a Caucasian adult living in Nashville, Tennessee, USA. Blood was obtained by leukapheresis, after which PBMCs were separated by Ficoll-Histopaque density gradient centrifugation and cryopreserved in liquid nitrogen vapor phase. Analytical flow cytometry was used to check the purity and quantity of each magnetically sorted T cell population. Genomic DNA was isolated from each sorted fraction and quantified by UV absorbance on a Nanodrop 2000c. The CDR3, cysteine through phenylalanine, is 14 amino acids long. Only CDR3 DNA remains: 42 bases, in frame from the first base. Reading the germline V gene gives CDR1 SGHRS and CDR2 YFSETQ. Cut back by 0 bases and 4 bases, the V and J ends lie 7 bases apart.

This clonotype originated in a man younger than 30 in good health. Material: naive CD8+ T cells sorted from blood. Taken with the paper, the label for cell subset or site translates to: CD45RA+CCR7+. The sequence joins TRBV5-1 to TRBJ2-2; the D gene is perhaps TRBD1, on 6 matching bases. The DNA sequence follows: TGCGCCAGCAGCTTGGTACAGGGCACCGGGGAGCTGTTTTTT. Translated, it reads CASSLVQGTGELFF.